Shown below are 8 T cell receptor beta chains from a single sample sequenced in a study of T cell repertoires in cytomegalovirus infection. TCRdb reanalysed the reads using MiXCR and keeps one entry per CDR3 protein. Of about a million distinct CDR3 sequences listed, more than 25% are singletons. Antigen specificity for these receptors is unknown. Sequencing was performed on cultured CD8+ T cells from PBMCs, taken from culture after CMV antigen stimulation. These receptors were collected from a human donor in good health (CMV status not recorded). Some clones in this sample may be carry-over from other donors' samples.

The table lists this clonotype with a few counts. The chain is built from TRBV29-1 and TRBJ2-3, with TRBD1 identical over 10 bases. V shed 3 bases, J shed 3 bases, and the junction held 3 bases outside the gene matches. The CDR3 is made up of 14 amino acids. Looked up from germline, CDR1 is SQVTM and CDR2 is ANQGSEA. The CDR3: CSVDGDRGTDTQYF. CDR3 DNA sequence: TGCAGCGTTGACGGGGACAGGGGAACAGATACGCAGTATTTT.

The chain combines TRBV6-1 with TRBJ1-5; unclear D gene. The CDR3 spans 12 residues. Trimming removed 2 bases from V and 9 bases from J, with 8 bases in between. The germline gives CDR1 MNHNS, CDR2 SASEGT. CDR3 amino acids: CASSEPQRPQHF. CDR3 bases: TGTGCCAGCAGTGAACCTCAGAGGCCCCAGCATTTT.

The table lists this clonotype with a few counts. The chain joins TRBV7-3 to TRBJ2-2, with 11 bases identical to TRBD2. V shed 3 bases and J 4 bases; nucleotides not matched to a gene: 10. The CDR3 covers 18 residues. Germline CDR1 SGHTA, CDR2 FQGTGA. The CDR3 region is CASSFRLAGSPRTGELFF. The CDR3 DNA follows: TGTGCCAGCAGCTTCCGACTAGCGGGATCTCCTCGCACCGGGGAGCTGTTTTTT. Combining the CDR3 with reference TRBV7-3 and TRBJ2-2 gives the whole variable domain GAGVSQTPSNKVTEKGKYVELRCDPISGHTALYWYRQSLGQGPEFLIYFQGTGAADDSGLPNDRFFAVRPEGSVSTLKIQRTERGDSAVYLCASSFRLAGSPRTGELFFGEGSRLTVL.

The rearrangement uses TRBV6-2 or TRBV6-3 and TRBJ2-7, with a possible D match to TRBD1 (5 bases). The germline gives CDR1 MNHEY, CDR2 SVGEGT. The CDR3 extends over 14 amino acids. Trimming cost V 5 bases and J 0 bases, with 11 bases left between them. CDR3 bases: TGTGCCAGCAGTCGCCCGACAGACTCCTACGAGCAGTACTTC. Translation: CASSRPTDSYEQYF.

This clonotype was seen a handful of times. V is TRBV6-5 and J is TRBJ2-1; 9 bases match TRBD2. Germline CDR1 MNHEY, CDR2 SVGAGI. J lost 3 bases, V lost 0 bases, and 12 bases had no gene match. The CDR3 has 19 residues. The CDR3 reads CASSYSPLGVAGDYNEQFF. CDR3 bases: TGTGCCAGCAGTTACTCACCGTTAGGGGTAGCGGGAGACTACAATGAGCAGTTCTTC.

J is TRBJ1-5 and V is TRBV6-1; 7 bases fit TRBD1. J was trimmed by 6 bases and V by 4 bases; bases with no gene match: 15. CDR1 MNHNS and CDR2 SASEGT come from the germline V gene. The CDR3 length is 17 residues. The CDR3 here is CASSGSGTAERGQPQHF. The DNA for the CDR3 is TGTGCCAGCAGTGGGTCCGGGACAGCGGAGAGGGGTCAGCCCCAGCATTTT.

The chain carries TRBV9 and TRBJ2-4; maybe TRBD2 (5 bases). The CDR3 is 15 residues long. Germline-derived CDR1 and CDR2 are SGDLS and YYNGEE. The V and J ends lost 0 bases and 0 bases respectively, with 7 bases between them. CDR3 loop: CASSVGGSAKNIQYF. As DNA, the CDR3 is TGTGCCAGCAGCGTAGGCGGGTCAGCCAAAAACATTCAGTACTTC.

The chain links TRBV2 to TRBJ2-7; TRBD2 agrees at 8 bases. V lost 5 bases, J lost 4 bases, and 10 bases stayed unmatched. Germline assignment: CDR1 SNHLY and CDR2 FYNNEI. The CDR3 spans 15 residues. The CDR3 nucleotides are TGTGCCAGCAGTCCGCTCGGGGGGGCCTTGTACGAGCAGTACTTC. This sequence encodes CASSPLGGALYEQYF.